This is a list of T cell receptor beta chains from one sample in a study of T-cell memory formation after mild COVID-19. A single record per CDR3 protein comes from TCRdb applying MiXCR to the 5' RACE reads. The sample holds about 600,000 distinct CDR3 sequences; about 20% are singletons and the top ten take approximately 8%. The sample comprised PBMCs or a T cell subset sorted from them (not recorded which). Every receptor here comes from an adult woman who had mild COVID-19 (a few samples of this study predate the infection). Cell type and time point are not known. The CDR3 runs from the conserved cysteine through the conserved F or W. D genes are given only for firm matches. The size of a clone is reported for some rows only, either as once, few or many, or as a class for expanded clones.

abundance: .; v_gene: TRBV29-1; j_gene: TRBJ1-5; d_gene: TRBD1; CDR3nt: TGCAGCGGTACGACAGGGGTCAATCAGCCCCAGCATTTT; CDR3aa: CSGTTGVNQPQHF
abundance: .; v_gene: TRBV20-1; j_gene: TRBJ2-1; d_gene: TRBD2; CDR3nt: TGCAGTGCTCCCACTAGCGGGAGGCACTACAATGAGCAGTTCTTC; CDR3aa: CSAPTSGRHYNEQFF
abundance: .; v_gene: TRBV6-5; j_gene: TRBJ2-3; d_gene: .; CDR3nt: TGTGCCAGCAGTTCCCGGGGGAGCTGGGAAAGGAGCACAGATACGCAGTATTTT; CDR3aa: CASSSRGSWERSTDTQYF
abundance: few; v_gene: TRBV20-1; j_gene: TRBJ2-1; d_gene: .; CDR3nt: TGCAGTGCTGGGAGCGGGCAGTCCTACAATGAGCAGTTCTTC; CDR3aa: CSAGSGQSYNEQFF
abundance: .; v_gene: TRBV9; j_gene: TRBJ1-1; d_gene: .; CDR3nt: TGTGCCAGCAGCCCCTCCACAGGGTGGGTCACTGAAGCTTTCTTT; CDR3aa: CASSPSTGWVTEAFF
abundance: .; v_gene: TRBV19; j_gene: TRBJ1-1; d_gene: TRBD1; CDR3nt: TGTGCCAGTAGTAGGGGACAGGAAGCTTTCTTT; CDR3aa: CASSRGQEAFF
abundance: few; v_gene: TRBV12-3/TRBV12-4; j_gene: TRBJ2-5; d_gene: .; CDR3nt: TGTGCCAGCAGTTTAGGTAGAGGCAGGGGAGGAGAGACCCAGTACTTC; CDR3aa: CASSLGRGRGGETQYF
abundance: .; v_gene: TRBV24-1; j_gene: TRBJ2-6; d_gene: .; CDR3nt: TGTGCCACCAGTGATTCCCAGGACAGCCTCGGGGCCAACGTCCTGACTTTC; CDR3aa: CATSDSQDSLGANVLTF
abundance: .; v_gene: TRBV5-1; j_gene: TRBJ2-1; d_gene: TRBD1; CDR3nt: TGCGCCAGCAGAAGCGGACAGGGTTCGGTCTACAATGAGCAGTTCTTC; CDR3aa: CASRSGQGSVYNEQFF
abundance: .; v_gene: TRBV20-1; j_gene: TRBJ1-6; d_gene: .; CDR3nt: TGCAGTGCTAGAGTACTCGTCGGGACGTCTAATTCACCCCTCCACTTT; CDR3aa: CSARVLVGTSNSPLHF
abundance: many; v_gene: TRBV7-9; j_gene: TRBJ1-1; d_gene: TRBD1; CDR3nt: TGTGCCAGCAGCCCCCCGGGACAGGGGACTGAAGCTTTCTTT; CDR3aa: CASSPPGQGTEAFF
abundance: .; v_gene: TRBV9; j_gene: TRBJ2-4; d_gene: .; CDR3nt: TGTGCCAGCAGCGAAGGGGGGATTGACATTCAGTACTTC; CDR3aa: CASSEGGIDIQYF
abundance: few; v_gene: TRBV11-2; j_gene: TRBJ2-5; d_gene: TRBD2; CDR3nt: TGTGCCAGCAGCGTCCTAGCGGGGGGCGTTGAGACCCAGTACTTC; CDR3aa: CASSVLAGGVETQYF